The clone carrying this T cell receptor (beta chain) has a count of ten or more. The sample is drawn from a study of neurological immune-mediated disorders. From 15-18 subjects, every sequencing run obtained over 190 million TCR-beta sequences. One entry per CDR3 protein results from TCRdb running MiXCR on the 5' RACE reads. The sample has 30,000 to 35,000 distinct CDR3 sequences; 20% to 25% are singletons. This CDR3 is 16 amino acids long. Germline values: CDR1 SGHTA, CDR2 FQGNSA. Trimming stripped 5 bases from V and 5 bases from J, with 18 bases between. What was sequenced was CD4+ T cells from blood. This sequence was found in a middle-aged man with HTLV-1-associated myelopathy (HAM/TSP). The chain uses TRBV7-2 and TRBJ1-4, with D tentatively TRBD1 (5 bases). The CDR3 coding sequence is TGTGCCAGCAGCCCCCAGGGTGGGACGTCCAATGAAAAACTGTTTTTT. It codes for CASSPQGGTSNEKLFF. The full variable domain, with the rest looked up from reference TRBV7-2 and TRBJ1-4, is GAGVSQSPSNKVTEKGKDVELRCDPISGHTALYWYRQSLGQGLEFLIYFQGNSAPDKSGLPSDRFSAERTGGSVSTLTIQRTQQEDSAVYLCASSPQGGTSNEKLFFGSGTQLSVL.